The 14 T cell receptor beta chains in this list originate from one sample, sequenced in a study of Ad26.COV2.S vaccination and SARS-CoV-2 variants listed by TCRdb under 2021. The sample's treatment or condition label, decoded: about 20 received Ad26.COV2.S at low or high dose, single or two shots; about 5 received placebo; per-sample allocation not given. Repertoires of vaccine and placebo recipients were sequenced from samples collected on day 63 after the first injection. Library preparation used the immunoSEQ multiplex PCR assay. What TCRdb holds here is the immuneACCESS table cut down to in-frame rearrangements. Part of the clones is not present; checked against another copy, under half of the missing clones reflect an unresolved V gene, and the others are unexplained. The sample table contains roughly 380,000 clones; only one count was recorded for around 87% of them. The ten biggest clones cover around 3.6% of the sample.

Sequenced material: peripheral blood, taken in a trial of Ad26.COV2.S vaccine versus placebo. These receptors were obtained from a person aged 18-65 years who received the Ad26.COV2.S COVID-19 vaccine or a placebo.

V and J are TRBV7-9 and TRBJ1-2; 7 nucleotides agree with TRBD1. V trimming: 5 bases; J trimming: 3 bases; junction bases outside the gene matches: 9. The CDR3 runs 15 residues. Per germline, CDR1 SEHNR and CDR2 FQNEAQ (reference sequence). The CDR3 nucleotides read TGTGCCAGCAGCGGGGGACAGCTTACAGACTATGGCTACACCTTC. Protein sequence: CASSGGQLTDYGYTF.

In DNA, the CDR3 is TGTGCCAGTAGTGGACCCTATGGCGAGCAGTACTTC. Translated, it gives CASSGPYGEQYF. This chain uses TRBV19 with TRBJ2-7; D unresolved. The germline V gene encodes CDR1 LNHDA and CDR2 SQIVND (reference sequence). The CDR3 runs 12 residues. V lost 5 bases and J lost 6, with 11 bases in between.

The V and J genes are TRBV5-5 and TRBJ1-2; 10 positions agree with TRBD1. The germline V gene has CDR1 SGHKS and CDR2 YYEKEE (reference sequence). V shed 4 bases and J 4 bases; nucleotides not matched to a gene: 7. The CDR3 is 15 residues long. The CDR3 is CASSDSGTGVYGYTF. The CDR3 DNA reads TGTGCCAGCAGCGACTCCGGGACAGGGGTCTATGGCTACACCTTC.

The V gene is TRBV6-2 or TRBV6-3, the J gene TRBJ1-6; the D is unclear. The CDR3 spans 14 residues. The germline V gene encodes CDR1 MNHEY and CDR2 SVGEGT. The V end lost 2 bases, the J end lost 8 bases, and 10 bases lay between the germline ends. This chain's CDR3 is CASSYVLADSPLHF. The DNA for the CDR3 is TGTGCCAGCAGTTACGTTCTGGCCGATTCACCCCTCCACTTT.

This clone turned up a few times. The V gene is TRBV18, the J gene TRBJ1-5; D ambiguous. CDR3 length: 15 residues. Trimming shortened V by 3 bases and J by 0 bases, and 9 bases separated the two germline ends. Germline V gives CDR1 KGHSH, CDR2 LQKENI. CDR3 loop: CASSPNSYSNQPQHF. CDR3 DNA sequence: TGTGCCAGCTCACCTAACAGTTATAGCAATCAGCCCCAGCATTTT.

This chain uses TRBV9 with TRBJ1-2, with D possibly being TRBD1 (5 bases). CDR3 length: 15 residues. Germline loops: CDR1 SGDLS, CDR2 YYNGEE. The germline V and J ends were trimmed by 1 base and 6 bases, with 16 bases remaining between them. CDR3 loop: CASSVFEAGIDGYTF. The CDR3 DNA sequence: TGTGCCAGCAGCGTATTCGAGGCAGGGATCGATGGCTACACCTTC.

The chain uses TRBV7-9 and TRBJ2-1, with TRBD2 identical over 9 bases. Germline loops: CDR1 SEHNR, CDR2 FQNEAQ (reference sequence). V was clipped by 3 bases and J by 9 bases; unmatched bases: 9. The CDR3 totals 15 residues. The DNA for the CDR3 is TGTGCCAGCAGCTTGACTAGCGGAGGGCACGGTGAGCAGTTCTTC. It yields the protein CASSLTSGGHGEQFF.

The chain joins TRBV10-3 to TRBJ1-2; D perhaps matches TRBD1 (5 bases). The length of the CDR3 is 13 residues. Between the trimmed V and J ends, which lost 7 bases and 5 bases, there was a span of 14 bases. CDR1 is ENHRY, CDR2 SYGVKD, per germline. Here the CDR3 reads CAINGQGDYGYTF. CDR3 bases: TGTGCCATCAACGGTCAGGGCGATTATGGCTACACCTTC.

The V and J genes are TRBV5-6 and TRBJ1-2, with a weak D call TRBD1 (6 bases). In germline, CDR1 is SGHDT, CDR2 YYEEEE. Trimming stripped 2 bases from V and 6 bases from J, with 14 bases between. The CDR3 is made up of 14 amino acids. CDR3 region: CASSLDNRVHGYTF. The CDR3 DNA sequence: TGTGCCAGCAGCTTAGATAACAGGGTTCATGGCTACACCTTC. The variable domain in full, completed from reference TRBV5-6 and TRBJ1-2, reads DAGVTQSPTHLIKTRGQQVTLRCSPKSGHDTVSWYQQALGQGPQFIFQYYEEEERQRGNFPDRFSGHQFPNYSSELNVNALLLGDSALYLCASSLDNRVHGYTFGSGTRLTVV.

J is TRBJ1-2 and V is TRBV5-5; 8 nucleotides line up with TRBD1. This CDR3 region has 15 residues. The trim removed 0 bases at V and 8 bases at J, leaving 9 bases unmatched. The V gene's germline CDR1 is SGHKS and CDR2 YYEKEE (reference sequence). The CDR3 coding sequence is TGTGCCAGCAGCTTGGGCGACAGGGGCACGGAAGGCTACACCTTC. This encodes CASSLGDRGTEGYTF.

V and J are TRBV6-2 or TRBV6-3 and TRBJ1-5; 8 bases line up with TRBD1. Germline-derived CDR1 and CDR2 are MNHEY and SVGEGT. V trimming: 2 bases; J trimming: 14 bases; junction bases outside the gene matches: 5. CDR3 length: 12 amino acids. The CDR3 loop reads CASSYGDRSKHF. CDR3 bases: TGTGCCAGCAGTTACGGGGACAGGTCGAAGCATTTT.

The CDR3 region has the DNA TGTGCCAGCATCCAAGAGACCCAGTACTTC. Protein product: CASIQETQYF. The chain recombines TRBV6-5 with TRBJ2-5, with D uncertain. This CDR3 region has 10 residues. The germline CDR1 and CDR2 sequences are MNHEY and SVGAGI. V gave up 7 bases and J gave up 1 base, with 1 base separating them.

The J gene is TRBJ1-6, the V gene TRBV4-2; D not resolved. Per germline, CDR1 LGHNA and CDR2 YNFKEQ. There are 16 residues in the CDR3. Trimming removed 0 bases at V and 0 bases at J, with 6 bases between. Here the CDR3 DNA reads TGTGCCAGCAGCCAAGAGGGCAGCTCCTATAATTCACCCCTCCACTTT. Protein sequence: CASSQEGSSYNSPLHF.

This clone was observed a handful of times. The CDR3 spells CASSRQGENTEAFF. The CDR3 DNA reads TGTGCCAGCAGCAGACAGGGAGAAAACACTGAAGCTTTCTTT. This chain uses TRBV21-1 with TRBJ1-1; TRBD1, the table's D call, lacks a check against the DNA. TRBV21-1 is an annotated pseudogene. The CDR3 sequence is 14 residues long.